These 20 T cell receptor beta chains came from one sample sequenced in a study of Ad26.COV2.S vaccination and SARS-CoV-2 variants. Treatment reported: around 19 received Ad26.COV2.S at low or high dose, single or two shots; roughly 5 received placebo; per-sample allocation not given. Vaccine and placebo recipients were sampled on day 63 after the first injection. This table comes from immunoSEQ multiplex PCR, and its TCRdb copy is limited to in-frame clones, with some not included. The sample has under 600,000 clones; about nine tenths are singletons. Source: peripheral blood, taken in a trial of Ad26.COV2.S vaccine versus placebo. These receptors originate from a person between 18 and 65 years old who received the Ad26.COV2.S COVID-19 vaccine or a placebo.

V gene TRBV7-3 combines with J gene TRBJ2-1; possible D gene TRBD2, 6 bases. The ends were cut back, 4 bases at V and 7 bases at J, with 17 bases in the middle. The CDR3 spans 15 residues. Per germline, CDR1 SGHTA and CDR2 FQGTGA. The CDR3 here is CASSSTGGMGNEQFF. CDR3 coding DNA: TGTGCCAGCAGCTCCACCGGAGGGATGGGTAATGAGCAGTTCTTC.

This clone was observed a single time. This rearrangement joins TRBV6-5 to TRBJ2-1, with 12 bases aligning to TRBD2. The CDR3 has 16 amino acids. With V trimmed by 4 bases and J by 5 bases, 6 bases remained unmatched. Germline lookup yields CDR1 MNHEY and CDR2 SVGAGI. The CDR3 sequence is CASSSPGLAGHNEQFF. CDR3 sequence (DNA): TGTGCCAGCAGTTCCCCCGGACTAGCGGGACACAATGAGCAGTTCTTC.

The chain couples TRBV18 to TRBJ2-4; TRBD2 agrees at 11 bases. The CDR3 sequence is 16 residues long. CDR1 and CDR2 from the germline V gene are KGHSH and LQKENI. V lost 4 bases and J lost 3; bases outside the gene matches: 5. CDR3 residues: CASSLLAGDVKNIQYF. The CDR3, as DNA: TGTGCCAGCTCACTACTAGCGGGAGATGTCAAAAACATTCAGTACTTC. Full variable domain (rest looked up from reference TRBV18 and TRBJ2-4): NAGVMQNPRHLVRRRGQEARLRCSPMKGHSHVYWYRQLPEEGLKFMVYLQKENIIDESGMPKERFSAEFPKEGPSILRIQQVVRGDSAAYFCASSLLAGDVKNIQYFGAGTRLSVL.

The rearrangement joins TRBV24-1 to TRBJ2-2, with D possibly matching TRBD1 (6 bases). Trimming removed 4 bases from V and 4 bases from J, with 9 bases in between. Germline V gives CDR1 KGHDR, CDR2 SFDVKD. The CDR3 is 14 amino acids. CDR3: CATSDMDSTGELFF. In DNA form, the CDR3 reads TGTGCCACCAGTGACATGGACAGCACCGGGGAGCTGTTTTTT.

The CDR3 reads CSVGKSWTSGRGVNEQFF. Written as DNA, the CDR3 is TGCAGCGTCGGGAAGTCTTGGACTAGCGGGAGGGGTGTAAATGAGCAGTTCTTC. The chain is built from TRBV29-1 and TRBJ2-1; TRBD2 agrees at 15 bases. V shed 6 bases, J shed 7 bases, and the junction held 16 bases outside the gene matches. The CDR3 spans 18 residues. Per the germline V gene, CDR1 is SQVTM and CDR2 is ANQGSEA.

The chain has TRBV5-1 and TRBJ1-3; D uncertain. The CDR3 length is 14 residues. CDR1 SGHRS and CDR2 YFSETQ come from the germline V gene. Trimming removed 0 bases from V and 2 bases from J, with 6 bases in between. This CDR3 reads CASSLVSPGNTIYF. CDR3 in DNA: TGCGCCAGCAGCTTGGTTTCCCCTGGAAACACCATATATTTT.

The chain employs TRBV7-9 and TRBJ1-1; D is possibly TRBD1 (5 bases). The CDR3 sequence is 12 residues long. V lost 3 bases, J lost 10 bases, and 12 bases lay in between. Germline CDR1 reads SEHNR; CDR2 reads FQNEAQ (reference sequence). As DNA, the CDR3 is TGTGCCAGCAGCTTCGGGGGGATAGGAGCTTTCTTT. Its protein is CASSFGGIGAFF.

J is TRBJ1-4 and V is TRBV4-2, with D unclear. The CDR3 loop spans 13 amino acids. From germline, CDR1 is LGHNA and CDR2 YNFKEQ. Between the trimmed V and J ends, which lost 4 bases and 7 bases, there was a span of 10 bases. For the CDR3, the DNA is TGTGCCAGCAGCCCCCCCGGGATTGAAAAACTGTTTTTT. This codes for CASSPPGIEKLFF.

The V and J genes are TRBV3-1 (or the pseudogene TRBV3-2) and TRBJ2-7, with D perhaps matching TRBD1 (5 bases). V shed 4 bases and J shed 8 bases, with 15 bases lying between them. CDR3 length: 13 amino acids. Germline values: CDR1 LGHDT, CDR2 YNNKEL (reference sequence). CDR3 nucleotide sequence: TGTGCCAGCAGCCCACAGGTTATGGCCCAGCAGTACTTC. As protein: CASSPQVMAQQYF.

J is TRBJ1-2 and V is TRBV3-1 (or the pseudogene TRBV3-2), with D hard to call. V dropped 0 bases and J dropped 7 bases, with 6 bases sitting between them. The CDR3 totals 12 residues. The germline gives CDR1 LGHDT, CDR2 YNNKEL (reference sequence). The CDR3 reads CASSQERAGYTF. Here the CDR3 DNA reads TGTGCCAGCAGCCAAGAGCGGGCTGGCTACACCTTC.

In its sample, this clone was seen a few times. The sample holds other DNA sequences that translate to the same CDR3. This sequence joins TRBV7-9 and TRBJ2-7; weak D call: TRBD2 (5 bases). This CDR3 contains 14 residues. Looked up from germline, CDR1 is SEHNR and CDR2 is FQNEAQ (reference sequence). V lost 0 bases and J 0 bases, leaving 6 bases between the germline ends. The CDR3 protein is CASSLAGSSYEQYF. The CDR3 nucleotides read TGTGCCAGCAGCTTAGCGGGGAGCTCCTACGAGCAGTACTTC.

The chain couples TRBV21-1 to TRBJ2-7; the table's D call of TRBD2 was not tested on the DNA. TRBV21-1 is a documented pseudogene. The CDR3 has 15 amino acids. In DNA form, the CDR3 reads TGTGCCAGCAGCAGACGAGTCGCCGGAGTCTACGAGCAGTACTTC. It codes for CASSRRVAGVYEQYF.

The chain employs TRBV5-1 and TRBJ1-4; D call uncertain. V shed 2 bases and J shed 3 bases, with 8 bases lying between them. The CDR3 covers 14 residues. Germline values: CDR1 SGHRS, CDR2 YFSETQ. The CDR3 DNA is TGCGCCAGCAGCTTCTCGGCAGCTAATGAAAAACTGTTTTTT. Encoded protein: CASSFSAANEKLFF.

The chain recombines TRBV27 with TRBJ1-2; D might be TRBD1 (6 bases). Trimming took 4 bases from V and 5 from J, leaving 11 bases between them. The CDR3 length is 13 residues. Germline lookup yields CDR1 MNHEY and CDR2 SMNVEV (reference sequence). Here the CDR3 DNA reads TGTGCCAGCAGTTCAGGGGAAGGGTATGGCTACACCTTC. It yields the protein CASSSGEGYGYTF.

The rearrangement links TRBV5-5 to TRBJ1-3; 9 nucleotides match TRBD1. Losses at the gene ends were 2 bases for V and 2 bases for J; bases not matched to a gene: 5. Germline values: CDR1 SGHKS, CDR2 YYEKEE (reference sequence). CDR3 size: 16 residues. The CDR3 DNA reads as TGTGCCAGCAGCTTTGCAGGACAGGGGACTGGAAACACCATATATTTT. This sequence encodes CASSFAGQGTGNTIYF.

The rearrangement uses TRBV2 and TRBJ2-5, with D hard to call. Germline-derived CDR1 and CDR2 are SNHLY and FYNNEI. Trimming took off 2 bases at V and 2 bases at J, with 9 bases between the two ends. The CDR3 is 14 amino acids. The CDR3 sequence: CASSETAIQETQYF. CDR3 in DNA: TGTGCCAGCAGTGAAACAGCGATTCAAGAGACCCAGTACTTC.

This clone occurred once. The chain combines TRBV6-2 or TRBV6-3 with TRBJ2-7; D remains unclear. The CDR3 runs to 15 residues. V lost 5 bases and J 5 bases, leaving 19 bases between the germline ends. Per the germline V gene, CDR1 is MNHEY and CDR2 is SVGEGT. CDR3 bases: TGTGCCAGCAGTAAACCTCCCCGAATGTATAACGAGCAGTACTTC. It is translated as CASSKPPRMYNEQYF.

As concerns this clone: Its ends do not fully match the called genes, so a read error is possible. V and J are TRBV7-7 and TRBJ2-5; D is unclear. Germline CDR1 is SSHAT and CDR2 is FNYEAQ (reference sequence). The CDR3 runs 10 residues. The CDR3 spells CASSPWTQYF. In nucleotides, the CDR3 is TGTGCTAGCAGCCCCTGGACCCAGTACTTC.

This clone was seen a handful of times. CDR3 amino acids: CASSRKQFTNYGYTF. In nucleotides, the CDR3 is TGTGCCAGCAGCCGTAAGCAATTTACTAACTATGGCTACACCTTC. The V call is TRBV5-4, the J call TRBJ1-2; D is undetermined. V was pared by 4 bases and J by 0 bases, with 13 bases between. The germline gives CDR1 SGHNT, CDR2 YYREEE (reference sequence). This CDR3 is built from 15 residues.

The chain recombines TRBV14 with TRBJ1-1; the D is unclear. The CDR3 loop spans 13 amino acids. The V end was cut by 4 bases, the J end by 1 base, with 7 bases between. Germline loops: CDR1 SGHDN, CDR2 FVKESK. In nucleotides, the CDR3 is TGTGCCAGCAGCCTCCAGGCGAACACTGAAGCTTTCTTT. It specifies CASSLQANTEAFF.